This T cell receptor (beta chain) originates from a study of identical twins. Of note for this clonotype: The target antigen is unknown.

CDR3 length: 14 residues. V shed 2 bases and J shed 4 bases, with 10 bases lying between them. Germline assignment: CDR1 MNHEY and CDR2 SMNVEV (reference sequence). TCRdb reprocessed the 5' RACE reads via MiXCR and lists one record per CDR3 protein. This table has roughly 490,000 distinct CDR3 sequences, more than 13% appearing once. Study-wide results and limits: Invariant cells of the MAIT and iNKT types might have partly distorted the zero-insertion analyses. Without tracking the same donors, conclusions rested on cross-sectional statistical analysis. In cord blood, abundant beta clonotypes had fewer insertions; memory showed no trend.

These data were also reused for a study on yellow fever vaccine responses in identical twins.

This clonotype was obtained from a woman younger than 30 in good health. The chain has TRBV27 and TRBJ2-3; tentative D call: TRBD2 (5 bases). The sequenced sample was CD4+ T cells sorted from blood. In DNA form, the CDR3 reads TGTGCCAGCAGTTTAGCGGGCCGTCCAGATACGCAGTATTTT. Amino acids: CASSLAGRPDTQYF.